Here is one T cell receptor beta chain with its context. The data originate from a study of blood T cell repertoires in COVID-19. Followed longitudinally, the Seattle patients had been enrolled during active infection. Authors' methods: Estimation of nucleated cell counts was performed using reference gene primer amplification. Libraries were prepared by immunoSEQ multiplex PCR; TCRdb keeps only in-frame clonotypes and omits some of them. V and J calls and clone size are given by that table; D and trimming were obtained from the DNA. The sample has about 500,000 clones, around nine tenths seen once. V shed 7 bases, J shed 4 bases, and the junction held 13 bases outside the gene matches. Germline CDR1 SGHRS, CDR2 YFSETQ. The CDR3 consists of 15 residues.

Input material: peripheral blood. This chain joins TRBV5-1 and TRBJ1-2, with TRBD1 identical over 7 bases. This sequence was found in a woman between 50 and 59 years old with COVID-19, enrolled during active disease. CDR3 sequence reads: CASLGRGKLGYGYTF. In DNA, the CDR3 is TGCGCCAGCTTGGGCAGGGGGAAGCTCGGCTATGGCTACACCTTC.